This note documents a single T cell receptor (beta chain) sequence. The data stem from a study of cytomegalovirus exposure and HLA in healthy donors. The PCR employed 60 Vbeta primers together with 13 Jbeta primers. TCRdb's copy holds only in-frame clones and misses some; the assay was immunoSEQ multiplex PCR. The table shows more than 250,000 clones, with around 90% occurring only once. V was clipped by 4 bases and J by 8 bases; unmatched bases: 7. CDR3 length: 14 amino acids. Germline lookup yields CDR1 MGHRA and CDR2 YSYEKL. This sequence was found in a young woman in good health and CMV-seronegative. This sequence joins TRBV4-1 and TRBJ2-1; TRBD2 agrees at 8 bases. Input material: PBMCs. The CDR3 sequence is CASSLGLAQDEQFF. In DNA form, the CDR3 reads TGCGCCAGCAGCCTCGGACTAGCCCAGGATGAGCAGTTCTTC.